This T cell receptor beta chain came from a study of a mutant IDH1 vaccine in newly diagnosed glioma. Across the whole study: Patients received vaccination from 4-6 weeks after radiotherapy alone, or with temozolomide cycles. The treated group averaged 40.4 years old and was roughly 60% male, approximately 38% female. Findings of the study overall: Whatever changes occurred in top peripheral T cell clonotypes seemed unrelated to pseudoprogression.

The CDR3 sequence is 13 residues long. CDR1 LNHDA and CDR2 SQIVND come from the germline V gene (reference sequence). V lost 5 bases and J lost 3; bases outside the gene matches: 3. Comments on this clone: Its target is unknown.

Time point given: week 47, end of study. Doses comprised 300 ug of mutant IDH1 20-mer peptide each, plus topical imiquimod. Profiled with immunoSEQ multiplex PCR; TCRdb holds only in-frame clones, not every one. The data hold 60,000 to 70,000 clones, with less than 90% observed a single time. This specimen was PBMCs, taken from a glioma patient whose treatment included an IDH1 peptide vaccine. The chain carries TRBV19 and TRBJ1-2; 7 bases map to TRBD1. The receptor comes from a young man with glioma. CDR3 DNA: TGTGCCAGTAGTTTCAGGGGGGACTATGGCTACACCTTC. It encodes CASSFRGDYGYTF.